This T cell receptor (beta chain) was documented in a study of blood T cell repertoires in COVID-19. CDR1 is GTSNPN and CDR2 is SVGIG in the germline V gene (reference sequence). V was shortened by 4 bases and J by 3 bases, with 21 bases between the two germline ends. The CDR3 totals 16 residues. This clone has a handful of counts. Profiled with immunoSEQ multiplex PCR; TCRdb holds only in-frame clones, not every one. The repertoire consists of around 360,000 clones, with approximately 89% occurring once and the leading ten covering approximately 1.8%. The source material was PBMCs or T cells enriched from blood (not recorded which). The chain uses TRBV30 and TRBJ1-1; TRBD1 is a possible D gene (6 bases). The source of this sequence is a man aged 40-50 years in a cohort exposed to, infected with or recovered from COVID-19 (not recorded which). The CDR3 DNA reads TGTGCCTGGACCCCCCCTACAGGGCCTAGGGACACTGAAGCTTTCTTT. Amino acid sequence: CAWTPPTGPRDTEAFF. The variable domain in full, completed from reference TRBV30 and TRBJ1-1, reads SQTIHQWPATLVQPVGSPLSLECTVEGTSNPNLYWYRQAAGRGLQLLFYSVGIGQISSEVPQNLSASRPQDRQFILSSKKLLLSDSGFYLCAWTPPTGPRDTEAFFGQGTRLTVV.